Detailed here is one T cell receptor beta chain. From germline, CDR1 is MDHEN and CDR2 SYDVKM. The CDR3 runs 14 residues. The J segment lost 1 base and the V segment lost 5 bases, leaving 5 bases of the junction unmatched. This was the immunoSEQ v3 assay. Method: immunoSEQ multiplex PCR; TCRdb's copy keeps in-frame clones and lacks some. The table has about 45,000 clones, 79% seen once. Time point defined: pre-treatment sample, taken before nivolumab and TIL therapy. This specimen belongs to a study of TIL therapy for anti-PD-1-resistant metastatic lung cancer. Study-wide background: Patients then received nivolumab; progressors got lymphodepletion, TIL and IL-2. A few tumors were EGFR-mutant and two were ALK-rearranged.

The V and J genes are TRBV28 and TRBJ2-7; 7 bases are a match to TRBD2. This sequence was found in a man between 65 and 79 years old with non-small cell lung cancer. Material: blood, obtained at baseline. For the CDR3, the DNA is TGTGCCAGCAGTACTCAGCGGGGTTCCTACGAGCAGTACTTC. This codes for CASSTQRGSYEQYF. Filled out from reference TRBV28 and TRBJ2-7, the complete variable domain reads DVKVTQSSRYLVKRTGEKVFLECVQDMDHENMFWYRQDPGLGLRLIYFSYDVKMKEKGDIPEGYSVSREKKERFSLILESASTNQTSMYLCASSTQRGSYEQYFGPGTRLTVT.